Presented here are 16 T cell receptor beta chains from one specimen sequenced in a study of identical twins. TCRdb processed the 5' RACE reads anew with MiXCR; each CDR3 protein has one entry. The sample includes some 1,700,000 distinct CDR3 sequences, roughly a third of them seen just once. The sample was cord blood. The receptors come from a newborn girl in good health.

This sequence joins TRBV9 and TRBJ2-7; tentatively, D is TRBD1 (6 bases). The V end lost 4 bases, the J end lost 1 base, and 15 bases lay between the germline ends. Germline values: CDR1 SGDLS, CDR2 YYNGEE. This CDR3 has 15 residues. The CDR3 nucleotides are TGTGCCAGCAGCCCGAACACTGGACAGTCCTACGAGCAGTACTTC. Translation gives CASSPNTGQSYEQYF.

In regard to this clonotype: One end of the junction varies from germline; a read error may be responsible. The chain joins TRBV12-3 or TRBV12-4 to TRBJ1-1; D is unclear. This CDR3 is built from 17 residues. The CDR3 protein is CANSLPRVGRWDTEAFF. CDR3 nucleotide sequence: TGTGCCAACAGTTTACCAAGGGTGGGTCGTTGGGACACTGAAGCTTTCTTT.

Only one count was recorded for this clonotype. The DNA of the CDR3 is TGTGCCAGCAGCTTATTGACGAGCGGGAGGGTGGTACATACGCAGTATTTT. The encoded protein is CASSLLTSGRVVHTQYF. This chain joins TRBV7-2 and TRBJ2-3, with 10 bases that match TRBD2. V shed 2 bases and J 7 bases; nucleotides not matched to a gene: 12. The CDR3 loop spans 17 amino acids. Looked up from germline, CDR1 is SGHTA and CDR2 is FQGNSA.

This clonotype was detected only a few times. The genes are TRBV10-3 and TRBJ1-2; the D gene is possibly TRBD1 (6 bases). Trimming shortened V by 2 bases and J by 3 bases, and 13 bases separated the two germline ends. Germline lookup yields CDR1 ENHRY and CDR2 SYGVKD. The CDR3 runs 15 residues. CDR3 in amino acids: CAISEATTGYYGYTF. In DNA form, the CDR3 reads TGTGCCATCAGTGAGGCAACGACAGGCTACTATGGCTACACCTTC.

This chain links TRBV3-1 with TRBJ2-1; TRBD2 agrees at 11 bases. V lost 0 bases to trimming and J lost 15 bases; unmatched junction nucleotides: 10. Germline V lookup: CDR1 LGHDT, CDR2 YNNKEL (reference sequence). There are 15 residues in the CDR3. CDR3 DNA: TGTGCCAGCAGCCAAGATGTCGGTAGCGGGAGGGTGCGGTTCTTC. Protein product: CASSQDVGSGRVRFF.

The chain joins TRBV20-1 to TRBJ1-4; D perhaps matches TRBD1 (6 bases). V was pared by 1 base and J by 8 bases, with 14 bases between. This CDR3 contains 14 residues. Germline values: CDR1 DFQATT, CDR2 SNEGSKA (reference sequence). The CDR3 DNA follows: TGCAGTGCTAGAGCACAGGGTCATAAAGAAAAACTGTTTTTT. This translates into CSARAQGHKEKLFF.

The rearrangement links TRBV27 to TRBJ2-7; perhaps TRBD1 as D (6 bases). Germline V gene lookup returns CDR1 MNHEY and CDR2 SMNVEV (reference sequence). The germline V and J ends were trimmed by 3 bases and 2 bases, with 17 bases remaining between them. The CDR3 spans 16 residues. As DNA, the CDR3 is TGTGCCAGCAGTTTGTTCCCCCACAGGGTCCCCTACGAGCAGTACTTC. This codes for CASSLFPHRVPYEQYF.

This clonotype was picked up a small number of times. The chain is built from TRBV4-1 and TRBJ1-5; D unresolved. This CDR3 is 13 amino acids long. The V end lost 1 base, the J end lost 7 bases, and 8 bases lay between the germline ends. The germline V gene encodes CDR1 MGHRA and CDR2 YSYEKL. This CDR3 is CASSQVILQPQHF. As DNA, the CDR3 is TGCGCCAGCAGCCAAGTAATTTTACAGCCCCAGCATTTT.

The CDR3 sequence: CSARGTGGFEQFF. The CDR3 DNA is TGCAGTGCTAGAGGGACAGGGGGCTTTGAGCAGTTCTTC. V and J are TRBV20-1 and TRBJ2-1; 11 positions match TRBD1. The CDR3 length is 13 residues. CDR1 and CDR2 from the germline V gene are DFQATT and SNEGSKA (reference sequence). V lost 1 base to trimming and J lost 9 bases; unmatched junction nucleotides: 2.

In its sample, this clonotype was seen many times. This chain connects TRBV5-1 to TRBJ2-1; the D is unclear. Trimming took off 4 bases at V and 0 bases at J, with 11 bases between the two ends. Germline CDR1 and CDR2: SGHRS and YFSETQ. CDR3 length: 15 amino acids. The CDR3 DNA reads TGCGCCAGCAGCCCGACACGAGGCTCCTACAATGAGCAGTTCTTC. It codes for CASSPTRGSYNEQFF.

The gene calls are TRBV6-1 and TRBJ2-5; D is perhaps TRBD2 (6 bases). Germline V gives CDR1 MNHNS, CDR2 SASEGT. The V end lost 2 bases, the J end lost 11 bases, and 30 bases lay between the germline ends. The CDR3 is made up of 18 amino acids. The CDR3 loop is CASSEKVAVRGSNNEQYF. CDR3 DNA sequence: TGTGCCAGCAGTGAAAAGGTAGCGGTTCGGGGTTCGAACAATGAGCAGTACTTC.

V gene TRBV6-1 combines with J gene TRBJ2-5, with a weak D call TRBD2 (6 bases). The CDR3 totals 19 residues. Trimming took off 1 base at V and 0 bases at J, with 21 bases between the two ends. Germline lookup yields CDR1 MNHNS and CDR2 SASEGT. This CDR3 is CASSEEPPWGLKYQETQYF. CDR3 DNA: TGTGCCAGCAGTGAAGAGCCGCCATGGGGACTCAAGTACCAAGAGACCCAGTACTTC.

In this sample, this clonotype turned up a few times. J is TRBJ2-5 and V is TRBV5-1; D uncertain. There are 15 residues in the CDR3. Germline assignment: CDR1 SGHRS and CDR2 YFSETQ. Trimming shortened V by 1 base and J by 1 base, and 11 bases separated the two germline ends. This CDR3 is CASSLTTPFQETQYF. CDR3 bases: TGCGCCAGCAGCTTGACCACCCCCTTCCAAGAGACCCAGTACTTC. Full variable domain (remainder filled in from reference TRBV5-1 and TRBJ2-5): KAGVTQTPRYLIKTRGQQVTLSCSPISGHRSVSWYQQTPGQGLQFLFEYFSETQRNKGNFPGRFSGRQFSNSRSEMNVSTLELGDSALYLCASSLTTPFQETQYFGPGTRLLVL.

This chain links TRBV4-1 with TRBJ1-2, with D hard to call. This CDR3 contains 12 residues. Germline V lookup: CDR1 MGHRA, CDR2 YSYEKL. Trimming stripped 1 base from V and 13 bases from J, with 13 bases between. CDR3 bases: TGCGCCAGCAGCCAAGGTGGACGTAGCATCACCTTC. Residues: CASSQGGRSITF.

This chain connects TRBV9 to TRBJ1-4, with 9 bases aligning to TRBD1. Germline V CDR1 and CDR2: SGDLS, YYNGEE. The CDR3 is 16 amino acids. Trimming removed 0 bases from V and 7 bases from J; junction bases left unmatched: 7. The CDR3 bases are TGTGCCAGCAGCGTAGGGACAGGGGCCAGAGGTGAAAAACTGTTTTTT. This encodes CASSVGTGARGEKLFF.

Concerning this clonotype: At one end, the junction sequence differs from germline, possibly due to a read error. The chain joins TRBV4-2 to TRBJ1-6, with D possibly matching TRBD1 (5 bases). CDR3 size: 17 residues. Germline values: CDR1 LGHNA, CDR2 YNFKEQ. The CDR3 DNA sequence: TGTGCCAGCAGCCAACCCCTCTCCGGGGCAGCTAATTCACCCCCCCACTTT. It translates to CASSQPLSGAANSPPHF.